Included here is one T cell receptor beta chain sequence, with context. The antigen it binds to is not known. No base qualities exist here, and no much larger clone lies one base off it. TCRbeta CDR3 regions were amplified from genomic DNA using the immunoSEQ Assay, a bias-controlled multiplex PCR. Processing in the source paper ran as follows. Within the assay, amplification of reference gene primers was used to estimate how many nucleated cells each sample contained. Sequence reads were collapsed and filtered to measure the absolute abundance of every unique TCRbeta CDR3 rearrangement. For each sample, productive Simpson clonality was calculated as the square root of Simpson's diversity index across productive rearrangements. The table comes from immuneACCESS by way of TCRdb, which keeps in-frame sequences with V and J called. Part of the clones is missing from these tables; in studies checked, under half for an unresolved V gene and the rest for unknown reasons. That table gives V, J and clone size, and the DNA gave D and trimming. Counted in this sample were more than 90,000 clones; around 67% of them appeared once. The ten largest make up approximately 23% of the sample.

The collaborating institutions used their own protocols to collect whole blood in K2EDTA tubes. For TCRbeta analysis, collaborators shipped samples in one of three forms: frozen whole blood, isolated PBMCs, or DNA extracted from either of those sample types. The data are from a study of blood T cell repertoires in COVID-19 (dated by TCRdb to about 2020). For the wider study: The collaborator samples originated in the United States, Italy and Spain and spanned the acute and convalescent phases of COVID-19. The material from the prospective study consisted of cDNA or gDNA derived from T cells, B-cell-depleted T cells, or PBMCs. Where HLA class I and class II types were available, the types were taken from metadata supplied by the sample provider, not from assay-based typing. Deeply sampled blood TCRbeta repertoires from subjects exposed to, actively infected with, or recovered from COVID-19 were included in the dataset. Samples came from the ongoing ImmuneRACE study (first 160 participants) plus 1,254 subjects from 6 global collaborators. The repertoires were released in a freely available public database intended as a resource for research on the immune response to SARS-CoV-2. The sample metadata nearly always contained a de-identified subject ID, COVID-19 status, age in years and sex. What the research found in general, with its limitations: How much clinical and demographic metadata was included differed by source and by participant, and the metadata was provided uncurated.

Taken from cysteine to phenylalanine, the CDR3 has 14 residues. The read is trimmed to its CDR3 DNA, 42 bases read in frame from base 1. A distance of 11 bases separates the germline ends of V and J, which lose 0 bases and 5 bases respectively. The germline V gene (reference sequence) supplies CDR1 SGHKS and CDR2 YYEKEE. The V and J genes are TRBV5-5 and TRBJ2-5, with the D gene uncertain. The sample comprised peripheral blood. This clonotype was obtained from a woman aged 55-70 years in a cohort sampled during active or convalescent COVID-19. The CDR3 region: CASSLVVLRETQYF. The DNA reads as follows: TGTGCCAGCAGCTTGGTGGTCCTGCGGGAGACCCAGTACTTC.